The clone carrying this T cell receptor (beta chain) was seen a handful of times. TCRdb called the PCR reads again in MiXCR, with one record for every CDR3 protein. Here the sample spans about 93,000 distinct CDR3 sequences, about 52% being singletons. The data originate from a study of CDR3 diversity in severe acne. Sequenced input: blood. The sequence was collected from a male donor in good health, serving as a control.

The CDR3 spells CSASQRQAGWETQYF. The CDR3 DNA sequence: TGCAGTGCTAGTCAGCGCCAGGCGGGGTGGGAGACCCAGTACTTC. The genes are TRBV20-1 and TRBJ2-5, with TRBD2 as a possible D gene (6 bases). This CDR3 contains 15 residues. The germline V gene encodes CDR1 DFQATT and CDR2 SNEGSKA (reference sequence). With 3 bases removed from V and 5 bases from J, the gap between germline ends came to 19 bases.